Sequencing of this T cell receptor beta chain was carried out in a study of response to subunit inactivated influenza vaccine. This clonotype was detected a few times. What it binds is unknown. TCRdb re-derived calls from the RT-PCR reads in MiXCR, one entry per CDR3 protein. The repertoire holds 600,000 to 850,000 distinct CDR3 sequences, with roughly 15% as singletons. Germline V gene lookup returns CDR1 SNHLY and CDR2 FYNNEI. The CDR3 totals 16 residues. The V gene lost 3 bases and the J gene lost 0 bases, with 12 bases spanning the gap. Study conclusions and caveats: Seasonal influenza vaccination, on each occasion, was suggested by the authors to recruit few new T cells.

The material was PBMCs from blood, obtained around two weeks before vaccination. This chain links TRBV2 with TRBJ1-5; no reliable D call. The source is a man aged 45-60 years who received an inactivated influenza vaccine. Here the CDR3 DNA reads TGTGCCAGCAGTGACCCAGGAGGAAATAGCAATCAGCCCCAGCATTTT. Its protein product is CASSDPGGNSNQPQHF. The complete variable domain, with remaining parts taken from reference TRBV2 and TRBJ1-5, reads EPEVTQTPSHQVTQMGQEVILRCVPISNHLYFYWYRQILGQKVEFLVSFYNNEISEKSEIFDDQFSVERPDGSNFTLKIRSTKLEDSAMYFCASSDPGGNSNQPQHFGDGTRLSIL.